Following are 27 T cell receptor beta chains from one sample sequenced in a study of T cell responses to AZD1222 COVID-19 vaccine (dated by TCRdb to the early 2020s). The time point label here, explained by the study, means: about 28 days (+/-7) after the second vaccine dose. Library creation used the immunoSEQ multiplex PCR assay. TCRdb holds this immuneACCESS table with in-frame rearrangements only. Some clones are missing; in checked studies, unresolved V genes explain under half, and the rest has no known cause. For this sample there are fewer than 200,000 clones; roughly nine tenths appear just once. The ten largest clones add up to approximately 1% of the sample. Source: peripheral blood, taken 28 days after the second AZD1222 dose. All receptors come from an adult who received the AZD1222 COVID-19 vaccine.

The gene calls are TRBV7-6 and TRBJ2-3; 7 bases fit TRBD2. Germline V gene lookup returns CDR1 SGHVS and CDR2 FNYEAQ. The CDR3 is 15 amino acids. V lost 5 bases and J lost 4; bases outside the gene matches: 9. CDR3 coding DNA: TGTGCCAGCAGCCCCCGGACTAGTTGGTCAGATACGCAGTATTTT. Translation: CASSPRTSWSDTQYF. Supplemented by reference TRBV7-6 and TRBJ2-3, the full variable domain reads GAGVSQSPRYKVTKRGQDVALRCDPISGHVSLYWYRQALGQGPEFLTYFNYEAQQDKSGLPNDRFSAERPEGSISTLTIQRTEQRDSAMYRCASSPRTSWSDTQYFGPGTRLTVL.

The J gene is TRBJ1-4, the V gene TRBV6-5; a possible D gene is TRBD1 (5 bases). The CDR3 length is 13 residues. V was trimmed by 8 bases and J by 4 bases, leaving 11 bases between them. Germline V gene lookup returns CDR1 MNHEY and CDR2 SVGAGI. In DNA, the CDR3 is TGTGCCAGCCGGGGCCCATATAATGAAAAACTGTTTTTT. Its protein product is CASRGPYNEKLFF.

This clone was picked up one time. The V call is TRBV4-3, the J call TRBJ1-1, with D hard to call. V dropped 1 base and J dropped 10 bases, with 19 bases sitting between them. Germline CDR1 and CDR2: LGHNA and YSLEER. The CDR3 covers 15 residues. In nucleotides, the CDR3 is TGCGCCAGCAGCCAAGGTGTAGTCAGTGGAATAGGAGCTTTCTTT. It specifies CASSQGVVSGIGAFF.

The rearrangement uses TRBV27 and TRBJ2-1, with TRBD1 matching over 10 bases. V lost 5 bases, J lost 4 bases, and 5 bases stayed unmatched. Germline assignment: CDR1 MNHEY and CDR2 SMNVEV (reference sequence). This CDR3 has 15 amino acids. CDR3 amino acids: CASSPGTGAYNEQFF. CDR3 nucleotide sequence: TGTGCCAGCAGTCCTGGGACAGGGGCTTACAATGAGCAGTTCTTC.

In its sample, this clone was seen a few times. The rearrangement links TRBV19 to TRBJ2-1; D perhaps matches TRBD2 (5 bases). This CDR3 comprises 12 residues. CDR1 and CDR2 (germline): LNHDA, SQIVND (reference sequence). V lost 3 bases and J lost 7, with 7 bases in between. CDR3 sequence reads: CASSIGVNEQFF. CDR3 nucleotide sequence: TGTGCCAGTAGTATCGGGGTGAATGAGCAGTTCTTC.

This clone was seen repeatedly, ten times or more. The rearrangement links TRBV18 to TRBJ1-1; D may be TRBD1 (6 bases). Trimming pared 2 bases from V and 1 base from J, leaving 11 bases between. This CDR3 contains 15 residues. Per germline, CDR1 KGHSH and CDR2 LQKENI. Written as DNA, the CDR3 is TGTGCCAGCTCACCAGCCAGGGGTTCGAACACTGAAGCTTTCTTT. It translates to CASSPARGSNTEAFF.

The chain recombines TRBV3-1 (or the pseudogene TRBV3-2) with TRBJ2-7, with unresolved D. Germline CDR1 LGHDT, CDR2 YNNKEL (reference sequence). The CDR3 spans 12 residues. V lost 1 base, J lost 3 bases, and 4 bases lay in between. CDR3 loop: CASSQVDYEQYF. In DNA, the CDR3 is TGTGCCAGCAGCCAAGTAGACTACGAGCAGTACTTC.

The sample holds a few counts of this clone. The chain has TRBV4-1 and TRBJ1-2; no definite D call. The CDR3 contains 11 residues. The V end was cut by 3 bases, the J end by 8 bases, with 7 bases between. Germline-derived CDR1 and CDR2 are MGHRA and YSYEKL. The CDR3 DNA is TGCGCCAGCAGCCAGGAGGGAGGCTACACCTTC. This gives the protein CASSQEGGYTF.

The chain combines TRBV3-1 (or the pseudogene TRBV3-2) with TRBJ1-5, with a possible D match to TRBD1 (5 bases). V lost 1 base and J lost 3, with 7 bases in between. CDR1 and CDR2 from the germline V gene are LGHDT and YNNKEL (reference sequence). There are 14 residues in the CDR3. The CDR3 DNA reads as TGTGCCAGCAGCCAAGGCAGGGCCAATCAGCCCCAGCATTTT. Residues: CASSQGRANQPQHF.

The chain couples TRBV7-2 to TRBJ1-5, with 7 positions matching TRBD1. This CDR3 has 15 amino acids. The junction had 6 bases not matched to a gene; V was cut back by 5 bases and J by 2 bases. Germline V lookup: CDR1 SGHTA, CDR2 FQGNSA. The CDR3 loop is CASSATGARNQPQHF. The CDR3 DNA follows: TGTGCCAGCAGCGCAACAGGGGCGCGCAATCAGCCCCAGCATTTT. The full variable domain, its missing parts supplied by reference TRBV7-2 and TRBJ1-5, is GAGVSQSPSNKVTEKGKDVELRCDPISGHTALYWYRQSLGQGLEFLIYFQGNSAPDKSGLPSDRFSAERTGGSVSTLTIQRTQQEDSAVYLCASSATGARNQPQHFGDGTRLSIL.

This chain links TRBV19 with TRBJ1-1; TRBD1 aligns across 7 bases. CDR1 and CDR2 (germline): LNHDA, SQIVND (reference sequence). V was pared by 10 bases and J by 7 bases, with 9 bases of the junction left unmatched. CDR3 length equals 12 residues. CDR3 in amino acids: CATRQGIGEAFF. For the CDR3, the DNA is TGTGCCACTCGACAGGGTATCGGTGAAGCTTTCTTT.

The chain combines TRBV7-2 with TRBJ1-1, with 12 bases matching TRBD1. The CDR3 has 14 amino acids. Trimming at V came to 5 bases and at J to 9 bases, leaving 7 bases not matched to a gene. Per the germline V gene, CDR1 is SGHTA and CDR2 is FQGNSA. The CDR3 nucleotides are TGTGCCAGCAGCCCGGGACAGGGGGCACCTAAAGCTTTCTTT. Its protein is CASSPGQGAPKAFF.

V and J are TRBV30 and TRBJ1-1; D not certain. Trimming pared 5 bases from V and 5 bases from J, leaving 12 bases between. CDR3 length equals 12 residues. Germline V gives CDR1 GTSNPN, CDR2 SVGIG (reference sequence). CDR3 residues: CAWGVSFTEAFF. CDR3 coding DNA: TGTGCCTGGGGGGTTTCATTTACTGAAGCTTTCTTT.

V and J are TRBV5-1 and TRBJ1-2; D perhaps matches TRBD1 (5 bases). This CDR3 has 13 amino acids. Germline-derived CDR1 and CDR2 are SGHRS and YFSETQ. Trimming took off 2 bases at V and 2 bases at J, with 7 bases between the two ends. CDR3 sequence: CASSLQENYGYTF. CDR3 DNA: TGCGCCAGCAGCTTACAGGAGAACTATGGCTACACCTTC.

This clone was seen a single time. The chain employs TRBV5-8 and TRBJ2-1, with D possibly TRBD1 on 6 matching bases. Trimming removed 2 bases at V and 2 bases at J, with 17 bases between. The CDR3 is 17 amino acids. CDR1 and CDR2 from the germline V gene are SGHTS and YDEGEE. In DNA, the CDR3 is TGTGCCAGCAGCTTCACAGGGATTGCCCCAACCTACAATGAGCAGTTCTTC. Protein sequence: CASSFTGIAPTYNEQFF. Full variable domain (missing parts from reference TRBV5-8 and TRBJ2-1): EAGVTQSPTHLIKTRGQQATLRCSPISGHTSVYWYQQALGLGLQFLLWYDEGEERNRGNFPPRFSGRQFPNYSSELNVNALELEDSALYLCASSFTGIAPTYNEQFFGPGTRLTVL.

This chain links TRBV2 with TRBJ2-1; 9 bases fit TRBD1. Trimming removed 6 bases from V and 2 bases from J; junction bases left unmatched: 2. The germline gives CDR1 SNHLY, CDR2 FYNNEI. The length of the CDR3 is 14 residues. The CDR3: CASRRQGAYNEQFF. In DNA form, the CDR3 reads TGTGCCAGCAGGAGACAGGGGGCCTACAATGAGCAGTTCTTC.

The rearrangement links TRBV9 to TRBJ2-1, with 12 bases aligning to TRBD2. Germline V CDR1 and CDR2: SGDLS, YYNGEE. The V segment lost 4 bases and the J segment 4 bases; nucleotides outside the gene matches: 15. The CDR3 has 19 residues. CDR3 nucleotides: TGTGCCAGCAGCCCGAGGGCTACGACTAGCGGGGGACCTTACAATGAGCAGTTCTTC. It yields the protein CASSPRATTSGGPYNEQFF.

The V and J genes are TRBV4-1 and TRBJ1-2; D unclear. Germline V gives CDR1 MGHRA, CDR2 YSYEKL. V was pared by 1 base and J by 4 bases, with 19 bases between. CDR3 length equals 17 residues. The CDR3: CASSQARAGLSIYGYTF. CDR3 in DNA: TGCGCCAGCAGCCAAGCCCGGGCTGGCCTCTCGATCTATGGCTACACCTTC.

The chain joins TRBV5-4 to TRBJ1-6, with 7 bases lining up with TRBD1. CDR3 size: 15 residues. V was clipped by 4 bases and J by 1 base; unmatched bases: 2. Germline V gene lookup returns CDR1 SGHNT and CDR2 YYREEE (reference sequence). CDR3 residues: CASSPGGSYNSPLHF. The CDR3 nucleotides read TGTGCCAGCAGCCCAGGGGGGTCCTATAATTCACCCCTCCACTTT.

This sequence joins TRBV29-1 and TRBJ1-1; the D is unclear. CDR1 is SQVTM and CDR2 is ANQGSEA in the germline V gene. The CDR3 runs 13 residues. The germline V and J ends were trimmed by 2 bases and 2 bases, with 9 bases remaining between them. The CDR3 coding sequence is TGCAGCGTTGAAAGAGGCAGAAACACTGAAGCTTTCTTT. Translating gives CSVERGRNTEAFF.

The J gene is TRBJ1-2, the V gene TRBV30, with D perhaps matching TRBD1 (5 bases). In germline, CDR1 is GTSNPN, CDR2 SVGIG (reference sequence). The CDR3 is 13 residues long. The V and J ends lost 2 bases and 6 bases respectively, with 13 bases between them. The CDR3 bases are TGTGCCTGGAGTAAACAGGCATCCGATGGCTACACCTTC. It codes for CAWSKQASDGYTF.

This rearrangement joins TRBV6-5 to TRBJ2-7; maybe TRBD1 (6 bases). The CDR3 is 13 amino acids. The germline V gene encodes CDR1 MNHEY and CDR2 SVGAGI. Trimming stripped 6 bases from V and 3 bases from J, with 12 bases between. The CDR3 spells CASSQTGSYEQYF. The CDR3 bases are TGTGCCAGCAGCCAGACAGGCAGCTACGAGCAGTACTTC.

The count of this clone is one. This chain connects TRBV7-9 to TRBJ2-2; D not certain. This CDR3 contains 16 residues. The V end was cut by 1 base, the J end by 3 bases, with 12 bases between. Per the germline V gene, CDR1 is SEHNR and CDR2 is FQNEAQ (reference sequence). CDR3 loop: CASSLVVRSHTGELFF. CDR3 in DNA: TGTGCCAGCAGCTTAGTGGTTAGGTCTCACACCGGGGAGCTGTTTTTT.

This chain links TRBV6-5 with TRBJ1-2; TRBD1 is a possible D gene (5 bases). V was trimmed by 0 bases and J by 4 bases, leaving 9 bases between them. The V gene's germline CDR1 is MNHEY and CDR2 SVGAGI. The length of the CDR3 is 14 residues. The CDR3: CASSYSGRIYGYTF. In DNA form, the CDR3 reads TGTGCCAGCAGTTACTCGGGACGGATCTATGGCTACACCTTC.

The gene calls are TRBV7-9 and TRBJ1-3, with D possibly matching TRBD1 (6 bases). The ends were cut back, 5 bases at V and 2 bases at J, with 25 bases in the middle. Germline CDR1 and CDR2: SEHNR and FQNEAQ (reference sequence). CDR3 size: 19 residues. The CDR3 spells CASSPRTAQKPLTGNTIYF. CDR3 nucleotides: TGTGCCAGCAGCCCGCGGACAGCTCAAAAGCCCCTCACTGGAAACACCATATATTTT.

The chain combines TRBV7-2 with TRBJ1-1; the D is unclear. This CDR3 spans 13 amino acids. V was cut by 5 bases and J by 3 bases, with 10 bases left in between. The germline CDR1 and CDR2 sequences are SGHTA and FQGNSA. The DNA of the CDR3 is TGTGCCAGCAGCCCGGACCGACACACTGAAGCTTTCTTT. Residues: CASSPDRHTEAFF.

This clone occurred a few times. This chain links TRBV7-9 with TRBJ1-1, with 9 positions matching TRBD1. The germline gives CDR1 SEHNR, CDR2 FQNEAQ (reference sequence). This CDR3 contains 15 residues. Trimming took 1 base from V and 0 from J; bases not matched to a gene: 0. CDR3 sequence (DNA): TGTGCCAGCAGCTTAGGGACAGGGGTGAACACTGAAGCTTTCTTT. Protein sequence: CASSLGTGVNTEAFF.